The 3 T cell receptor beta chains in this list originate from one sample, sequenced in a study of blood T cell repertoires in COVID-19. Libraries were prepared by immunoSEQ multiplex PCR; TCRdb keeps only in-frame clonotypes and omits some of them. The sample carries fewer than 200,000 clones, 80% to 95% recorded once. The sequenced sample consisted of peripheral blood. The source is a man aged 25 to 40 with COVID-19, enrolled during active disease.

The J gene is TRBJ2-7, the V gene TRBV5-8; 10 nucleotides match TRBD1. Germline loops: CDR1 SGHTS, CDR2 YDEGEE. Trimming at V came to 5 bases and at J to 4 bases, leaving 3 bases not matched to a gene. The CDR3 totals 13 residues. In DNA form, the CDR3 reads TGTGCCAGCAGTTGGACAGGGGGGTACGAGCAGTACTTC. Translating it yields CASSWTGGYEQYF.

In nucleotides, the CDR3 is TGCAGCGCGAGCGGTACCTACGAGCAGTACTTC. It translates to CSASGTYEQYF. The V and J genes are TRBV29-1 and TRBJ2-7, with D possibly TRBD2 on 5 matching bases. The CDR3 consists of 11 residues. CDR1 and CDR2 (germline): SQVTM, ANQGSEA. Deletions cut 7 bases from V and 2 bases from J, with 9 bases between.

V usage is TRBV25-1 and J usage is TRBJ1-2; 8 nucleotides line up with TRBD1. Germline assignment: CDR1 MGHDK and CDR2 SYGVNS. J gave up 4 bases and V 6 bases, and 1 base lay outside the gene matches. The CDR3 sequence is 12 residues long. The CDR3 DNA follows: TGTGCCAGCAGGGACAGGGCCTATGGCTACACCTTC. Translation gives CASRDRAYGYTF.